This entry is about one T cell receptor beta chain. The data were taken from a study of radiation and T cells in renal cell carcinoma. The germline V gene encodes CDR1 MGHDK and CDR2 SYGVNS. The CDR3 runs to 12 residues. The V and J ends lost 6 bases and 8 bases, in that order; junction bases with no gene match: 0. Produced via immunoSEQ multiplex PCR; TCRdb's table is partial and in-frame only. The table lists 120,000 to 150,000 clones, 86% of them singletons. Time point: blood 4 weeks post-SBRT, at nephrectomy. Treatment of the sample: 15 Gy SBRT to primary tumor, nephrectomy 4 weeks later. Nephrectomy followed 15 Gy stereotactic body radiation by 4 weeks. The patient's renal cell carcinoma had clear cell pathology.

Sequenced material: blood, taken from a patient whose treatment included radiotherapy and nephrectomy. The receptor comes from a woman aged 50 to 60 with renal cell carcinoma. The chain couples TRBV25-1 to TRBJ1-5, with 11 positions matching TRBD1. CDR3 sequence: CASRGQGEPQHF. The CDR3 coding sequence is TGTGCCAGCAGGGGACAGGGGGAGCCCCAGCATTTT.